What follows is one TCR beta chain and its context. Its binding antigen is unknown. Qualities for individual bases were not recorded, and no much larger clone is one base off. The sample originates from a study of blood T cell repertoires in COVID-19 (dated by TCRdb to the early 2020s). Background on the whole study: The collaborator samples originated in the United States, Italy and Spain and spanned the acute and convalescent phases of COVID-19. Where available, HLA class I and class II types were taken from metadata supplied by the sample provider and were not determined by assay-based typing. The repertoires were released in a freely available public database intended as a resource for research on the immune response to SARS-CoV-2. The samples were drawn from two sources: the first 160 participants of the ongoing ImmuneRACE study, and 950 to 1,500 subjects contributed by 6 global collaborators. The material from the prospective study consisted of cDNA or gDNA derived from T cells, B-cell-depleted T cells, or PBMCs. Nearly every sample came with metadata listing a de-identified subject ID, COVID-19 status, age in years and sex. The dataset comprised deeply sampled blood TCRbeta repertoires from subjects exposed to, actively infected with, or recovered from COVID-19. The investigation overall reported the following: Clinical and demographic metadata were provided uncurated, with the amount varying by source and participant.

V is cut back by 2 bases and J by 6 bases, with 1 base in the junction unmatched. The CDR1 and CDR2 encoded by the germline V gene (reference sequence) are MNHNY and SVGAGI. The CDR3 has 13 amino acids, counting the end cysteine and phenylalanine. The read is trimmed to its CDR3 DNA, 39 bases read in frame from base 1. Each collaborating institution followed its own protocols to collect whole blood in K2EDTA tubes. For TCRbeta analysis, collaborator samples were shipped as frozen whole blood, as isolated PBMCs, or as DNA extracted from either sample type. TCRbeta CDR3 regions were amplified from genomic DNA using the immunoSEQ Assay, a bias-controlled multiplex PCR. The source study handled its data this way. The number of nucleated cells in each sample was estimated by amplification of reference gene primers within the assay. Sequence reads were collapsed and filtered to measure the absolute abundance of every unique TCRbeta CDR3 rearrangement. Productive Simpson clonality was computed per sample as the square root of Simpson's diversity index over productive rearrangements. TCRdb's version of the immuneACCESS table is confined to in-frame rearrangements and falls short of the full clone set. An unresolved V gene accounts for under half of the shortfall where checked; the remainder is of unknown origin. Clone size and V and J calls were adopted from that table, with D and trimming inferred from the DNA. In all, the sample holds some 47,000 clones, and nearly 90% of those were seen once. Around 5.1% of the sample is in the top ten clones.

The rearranged segments are TRBV6-6 and TRBJ1-2; TRBD1 aligns with 9 central bases. The sample consisted of peripheral blood. This TCR was recovered from a man aged 60-69 years with active COVID-19. The bases read TGTGCCAGCAGTTACCGGGACAGGGATGGCTACACCTTC. The encoded protein is CASSYRDRDGYTF.